This is a list of T cell receptor beta chains from one sample in a study of OX40 agonist ivuxolimab in advanced cancers. Generated by immunoSEQ multiplex PCR, the TCRdb table keeps only in-frame clones and is missing some. The sample lists 55,000 to 70,000 clones; 86% were seen once. The sequencing here drew on CD4+ or CD8+ T cells sorted from blood, taken in a trial of the OX40 agonist ivuxolimab. The receptors derive from an adult with an advanced solid tumor such as melanoma, head and neck, liver or kidney cancer. Both conserved end residues are part of each CDR3. D genes are given only for firm matches. Size is stated for part of the rows, as once, few or many counts, or as a class when the clone is expanded.

clone_size	d_call	v_call	j_call	cdr3_nt	cdr3_aa
.	.	TRBV2	TRBJ1-4	TGTGCCAGCAACCCAATGGCAGGGCCCAAACTGTTTTTT	CASNPMAGPKLFF
.	TRBD1	TRBV18	TRBJ2-7	TGTGCCAGCTCACCTGGACAGGGGTACAGGTCCTACGAGCAGTACTTC	CASSPGQGYRSYEQYF
.	TRBD2	TRBV30	TRBJ2-1	TGTGCCTGGAGTAGGGCGGGGGGGGCCCTCGAGCAGTTCTTC	CAWSRAGGALEQFF
.	.	TRBV30	TRBJ1-6	TGTGCCTGGAGTCGACAGGAATCATCACCCCTCCACTTT	CAWSRQESSPLHF
.	.	TRBV6-6	TRBJ1-2	TGTGCCAGCAGTTACTCGGACCGTACTAACTATGGCTACACCTTC	CASSYSDRTNYGYTF
.	.	TRBV7-8	TRBJ2-2	TGTGCCAGCAGCCTCCAGGCGGGCGCCGGGGAGCTGTTTTTT	CASSLQAGAGELFF
once	TRBD2	TRBV18	TRBJ2-1	TGTGCCAGCTCACGAAGACTAGCGGGGGCCTGGAATGAGCAGTTCTTC	CASSRRLAGAWNEQFF
.	.	TRBV5-4	TRBJ1-1	TGTGCCAGCAGCTACGGCGCCGGGGGCACTGAAGCTTTCTTT	CASSYGAGGTEAFF
.	.	TRBV27	TRBJ2-1	TGTGCCAGCAGTAGCTTCGGGGGGCGTCCTCACAATGAGCAGTTCTTC	CASSSFGGRPHNEQFF
once	.	TRBV5-4	TRBJ1-2	TGTGCCAGCAGCTACGGAGGCAGCTATGGCTACACCTTC	CASSYGGSYGYTF
.	.	TRBV7-2	TRBJ2-5	TGTGCCAGCAGCTTGCTGGGACATCGGAAAGAGACCCAGTACTTC	CASSLLGHRKETQYF
once	.	TRBV6-1	TRBJ2-5	TGTGCCAGCGGCAGGGACTTAGAGACCCAGTACTTC	CASGRDLETQYF
.	.	TRBV6-5	TRBJ1-2	TGTGCCAGCAGTTACGCGCCAGAAACTAACTATGGCTACACCTTC	CASSYAPETNYGYTF
.	.	TRBV7-9	TRBJ2-1	TGTGCCAGCAGCTTAGCTGGGGGCCGGTACAATGAGCAGTTCTTC	CASSLAGGRYNEQFF
.	TRBD1	TRBV14	TRBJ2-4	TGTGCCAGCAGCCAAGACCGGGACAGGGTGAACATTCAGTACTTC	CASSQDRDRVNIQYF
.	.	TRBV19	TRBJ2-3	TGTGCCAGTAGTATAGACCTACCTGCAGATACGCAGTATTTT	CASSIDLPADTQYF
.	.	TRBV5-1	TRBJ1-4	TGCGCCAGCAGCCCAGGGACGGTAACTAATGAAAAACTGTTTTTT	CASSPGTVTNEKLFF
once	.	TRBV2	TRBJ2-5	TGTGCCAGCAGTGACGGCAGGTACCAAGAGACCCAGTACTTC	CASSDGRYQETQYF
.	TRBD1	TRBV7-2	TRBJ2-7	TGTGCCAGCAGCGGATCCAGTGGGGACAGGGCCTCCTACGAGCAGTACTTC	CASSGSSGDRASYEQYF
.	.	TRBV9	TRBJ1-2	TGTGCCAGCAGCGTAGGAGGGTACTATGGCTACACCTTC	CASSVGGYYGYTF
.	.	TRBV5-1	TRBJ2-7	TGCGCCAGCAGTCTCGGCGGGGGCTACTCCTACGAGCAGTACTTC	CASSLGGGYSYEQYF
.	.	TRBV2	TRBJ2-7	TGTGCCAGCACGCGGGACGTTAGCTCCTACGAGCAGTACTTC	CASTRDVSSYEQYF
.	.	TRBV28	TRBJ2-7	TGTGCCAGCAGTTTTGAGAGACCGGGGGTCGAGCAGTACTTC	CASSFERPGVEQYF
once	TRBD1	TRBV6-6	TRBJ1-5	TGTGCCAGCAGCGACAGGACAGGGGGCGGTCAGCCCCAGCATTTT	CASSDRTGGGQPQHF
.	TRBD1	TRBV28	TRBJ1-2	TGTGCCAGCATTCTAGGGACAGGGTTAGTCGGCGGTGGCTACACCTTC	CASILGTGLVGGGYTF
.	.	TRBV14	TRBJ2-2	TGTGCCAGCTCAGACATAAGAATGAACACCGGGGAGCTGTTTTTT	CASSDIRMNTGELFF
.	.	TRBV27	TRBJ2-1	TGTGCCAGCAGTTTCCCGCAGATGGGGATCTATGAGCAGTTCTTC	CASSFPQMGIYEQFF
.	TRBD1	TRBV7-9	TRBJ1-1	TGTGCCAGCAGCTTAATTCCGGGACAGGAATCTGACACTGAAGCTTTCTTT	CASSLIPGQESDTEAFF
.	TRBD2	TRBV7-2	TRBJ2-3	TGTGCCAGCAGCTTGGGCTGGGCAACCGGGACTATCGTGGATACGCAGTATTTT	CASSLGWATGTIVDTQYF
.	.	TRBV2	TRBJ2-5	TGTGCCAGAAGTAGGGGGGCGGGGAAGACCCAGTACTTC	CARSRGAGKTQYF
few	.	TRBV5-5	TRBJ2-6	TGTGCCAGCAGCTTGCTGCGGGGCCACAACTCTGGGGCCAACGTCCTGACTTTC	CASSLLRGHNSGANVLTF
once	TRBD1	TRBV11-3	TRBJ1-2	TGTGCCAGCAGCCCCCTCTCGACAGGGAACTATGGCTACACCTTC	CASSPLSTGNYGYTF
.	.	TRBV23-1	TRBJ2-3	TGCGCCAGCAGACGATTCACAGATACGCAGTATTTT	CASRRFTDTQYF
once	.	TRBV7-8	TRBJ2-5	TGTGCCAGCAGCCCTACACTAACAAGGGATACCCAGTACTTC	CASSPTLTRDTQYF
.	.	TRBV7-9	TRBJ1-5	TGTGCCAGCAGCTTAGAATCTAGCAATCAGCCCCAGCATTTT	CASSLESSNQPQHF
few	.	TRBV28	TRBJ1-5	TGTGCCAGCACGGACGGGAATCAGCCCCAGCATTTT	CASTDGNQPQHF
.	.	TRBV28	TRBJ1-4	TGTGCCAGCAGTTCACTACGTAATGAAAAACTGTTTTTT	CASSSLRNEKLFF
.	TRBD1	TRBV6-6	TRBJ2-7	TGTGCCAGCAGTGCCCGGACAGGTCTGAACGAGCAGTACTTC	CASSARTGLNEQYF
.	TRBD1	TRBV7-6	TRBJ1-6	TGTGCCAGCAGCTTAGAACAGGGGGGGAATTCACCCCTCCACTTT	CASSLEQGGNSPLHF
.	TRBD1	TRBV18	TRBJ2-2	TGTGCCAGCTCACTCTCCGGGACAGTAGGCGGGGAGCTGTTTTTT	CASSLSGTVGGELFF
.	TRBD1	TRBV11-3	TRBJ2-1	TGTGCCAGCAGCTTAGACAGGGGGCCCCAATCCTACAATGAGCAGTTCTTC	CASSLDRGPQSYNEQFF
.	TRBD2	TRBV7-9	TRBJ2-1	TGTGCCAGCAGCGTAACACTAGCGGGGTTCGATGAGCAGTTCTTC	CASSVTLAGFDEQFF
.	.	TRBV5-8	TRBJ2-2	TGTGCTAGCAGCTTCCTAGACACTGGGGAGCTGTTTTTT	CASSFLDTGELFF